Listed here are 15 T cell receptor beta chains from one sample, sequenced in a study of blood T cell repertoires in COVID-19. Assay: immunoSEQ multiplex PCR; the TCRdb copy retains only in-frame clones and omits some. The sample includes about 160,000 clones, around 84% of them seen just once. The sequenced material came from peripheral blood. The source of these receptors is a woman between 50 and 59 years old with COVID-19, enrolled during active disease.

V usage is TRBV7-3 and J usage is TRBJ2-1; maybe TRBD1 (8 bases). The CDR3 is made up of 15 amino acids. Germline lookup yields CDR1 SGHTA and CDR2 FQGTGA. The V gene lost 6 bases and the J gene lost 7 bases, with 19 bases spanning the gap. The DNA for the CDR3 is TGTGCCAGCAGTAGGAACGGACAGGGAGGGAATGAGCAGTTCTTC. Encoded protein: CASSRNGQGGNEQFF.

This clone showed up just once. J is TRBJ1-1 and V is TRBV19; no definite D call. The CDR3 sequence is 13 residues long. CDR1 LNHDA and CDR2 SQIVND come from the germline V gene (reference sequence). V lost 4 bases to trimming and J lost 3 bases, with 9 bases between them. The CDR3 DNA reads as TGTGCCAGTAGTAGGACTGTGGACACTGAAGCTTTCTTT. Residues: CASSRTVDTEAFF.

With regard to this clone: Compared with germline, one end of the junction differs, possibly owing to a read error. This rearrangement joins TRBV29-1 to TRBJ2-1, with D uncertain. This CDR3 spans 12 amino acids. Germline CDR1 is SQVTM and CDR2 is ANQGSEA. The CDR3 spells CVGQVKNNEQFF. The CDR3 DNA reads TGTGTTGGGCAGGTTAAGAACAATGAGCAGTTCTTC.

The gene calls are TRBV10-3 and TRBJ2-3; TRBD1 matches at 12 bases. Germline V gene data show CDR1 as ENHRY and CDR2 as SYGVKD. Germline trimming cut 6 bases from V and 5 bases from J; bases unmatched to any gene: 6. The CDR3 spans 15 residues. Written as DNA, the CDR3 is TGTGCCATCAGAGCGGGACAGGGGGCAGGAGATACGCAGTATTTT. Translating it yields CAIRAGQGAGDTQYF.

The V and J genes are TRBV5-1 and TRBJ1-2; TRBD1 aligns across 7 bases. CDR3 size: 16 residues. J gave up 1 base and V 4 bases, and 10 bases lay outside the gene matches. In germline, CDR1 is SGHRS, CDR2 YFSETQ. The CDR3 nucleotides are TGCGCCAGCAGCGGTTCAGGGGGGTTGTTTAACTATGGCTACACCTTC. It encodes CASSGSGGLFNYGYTF.

This clone was seen once. V usage is TRBV3-1 (or the pseudogene TRBV3-2) and J usage is TRBJ2-1; D is unresolved. CDR3 length equals 16 residues. Trimming stripped 0 bases from V and 8 bases from J, with 17 bases between. CDR1 and CDR2 (germline): LGHDT, YNNKEL (reference sequence). CDR3 in amino acids: CASSQDSFPTNHEQFF. The CDR3 nucleotides read TGTGCCAGCAGCCAAGATTCTTTCCCTACTAATCATGAGCAGTTCTTC.

This clone was counted once. The rearrangement joins TRBV5-4 to TRBJ1-1; D gene uncertain. The CDR3 totals 13 residues. V lost 2 bases and J lost 1, with 6 bases in between. CDR1 is SGHNT and CDR2 is YYREEE in the germline V gene (reference sequence). CDR3 coding DNA: TGTGCCAGCAGCTTATCCCAGAACACTGAAGCTTTCTTT. Its translation: CASSLSQNTEAFF.

The chain recombines TRBV9 with TRBJ1-3; D gene uncertain. CDR1 is SGDLS, CDR2 YYNGEE, per germline. The CDR3 covers 18 residues. Deletions cut 3 bases from V and 0 bases from J, with 19 bases between. The CDR3 DNA is TGTGCCAGCAGCGCCCTGTTAGATCCGGGGAACTCTGGAAACACCATATATTTT. This sequence encodes CASSALLDPGNSGNTIYF.

The chain employs TRBV28 and TRBJ2-7; 7 bases line up with TRBD1. Trimming removed 4 bases from V and 1 base from J; junction bases left unmatched: 7. This CDR3 is 15 amino acids long. CDR1 and CDR2 from the germline V gene are MDHEN and SYDVKM. The CDR3 loop is CASSSLAGGSYEQYF. The CDR3 nucleotides are TGTGCCAGCAGTTCCTTAGCAGGGGGTTCCTACGAGCAGTACTTC.

With respect to this clone: Other DNA sequences within the sample encode an identical CDR3. V gene TRBV18 combines with J gene TRBJ1-5, with a possible D match to TRBD1 (5 bases). This CDR3 contains 13 residues. From germline, CDR1 is KGHSH and CDR2 LQKENI. V shed 6 bases and J shed 0 bases, with 6 bases lying between them. The CDR3 is CASSQGSNQPQHF. The DNA of the CDR3 is TGTGCCAGCTCCCAGGGTAGCAATCAGCCCCAGCATTTT.

This clone was detected only once. In DNA form, the CDR3 reads TGTGCCAGTCAGAAAGCCGAGGTGGTTTATGAGCAGTTCTTC. As protein: CASQKAEVVYEQFF. The chain couples TRBV19 to TRBJ2-1; the D is unclear. V lost 8 bases and J 8 bases, leaving 19 bases between the germline ends. The germline V gene has CDR1 LNHDA and CDR2 SQIVND (reference sequence). The CDR3 sequence is 14 residues long.

V gene TRBV7-3 combines with J gene TRBJ1-2; 7 bases match TRBD1. This CDR3 comprises 13 residues. CDR1 and CDR2 (germline): SGHTA, FQGTGA. V was pared by 5 bases and J by 7 bases, with 7 bases of the junction left unmatched. The CDR3 loop is CASSATGEGGYTF. The CDR3 bases are TGTGCCAGCAGCGCCACAGGGGAAGGTGGCTACACCTTC.

In its sample, this clone was seen once. The V and J genes are TRBV7-2 and TRBJ2-7, with D perhaps matching TRBD2 (7 bases). There are 15 residues in the CDR3. From germline, CDR1 is SGHTA and CDR2 FQGNSA. V was clipped by 5 bases and J by 1 base, with 15 bases between them. The CDR3, as DNA: TGTGCCAGCAGCCAGACGGGGGGCCGGTCCTACGAGCAGTACTTC. Its translation is CASSQTGGRSYEQYF.

This chain connects TRBV27 to TRBJ1-1; possibly TRBD1 for D (6 bases). This CDR3 comprises 14 residues. CDR1 is MNHEY, CDR2 SMNVEV, per germline (reference sequence). V was cut by 2 bases and J by 4 bases, with 11 bases left in between. Here the CDR3 reads CASSLEGGGTEAFF. The CDR3 region has the DNA TGTGCCAGCAGTTTAGAGGGGGGGGGCACTGAAGCTTTCTTT.

This clone occurred once. The chain uses TRBV3-1 (or the pseudogene TRBV3-2) and TRBJ2-1; 16 positions agree with TRBD2. CDR1 is LGHDT, CDR2 YNNKEL, per germline (reference sequence). The CDR3 is made up of 19 amino acids. V shed 2 bases and J 7 bases; nucleotides not matched to a gene: 11. The CDR3 loop reads CASSQRSGLAGGLRNEQFF. As DNA, the CDR3 is TGTGCCAGCAGCCAACGTTCGGGACTAGCGGGGGGGCTTAGGAATGAGCAGTTCTTC.